This is a list of T cell receptor beta chains from one sample in a study of control samples from healthy donors and cancer patients. The assay was immunoSEQ multiplex PCR, and TCRdb's table has in-frame clones only and misses some. Of roughly 93,000 clones listed, roughly nine tenths are singletons. Sequencing was done on a sample of PBMCs. These receptors all stem from a woman between 50 and 59 years old with colorectal cancer. CDR3s include the opening cysteine and the closing phenylalanine or tryptophan. The order of the fields is CDR3 protein, J gene, D gene, V gene. The D gene is left open where the match is weak.

CDR3aa: CAIGPAQGSNEKLFF
j_gene: TRBJ1-4
d_gene: NA
v_gene: TRBV10-3

CDR3aa: CAGGQGSPLGYTF
j_gene: TRBJ1-2
d_gene: TRBD1
v_gene: TRBV2

CDR3aa: CASSIQPQPQHF
j_gene: TRBJ1-5
d_gene: NA
v_gene: TRBV12-3/TRBV12-4

CDR3aa: CASSLGGTDTQYF
j_gene: TRBJ2-3
d_gene: NA
v_gene: TRBV5-4

CDR3aa: CASSLGQTENQPQHF
j_gene: TRBJ1-5
d_gene: NA
v_gene: TRBV5-8

CDR3aa: CATSRTSGGADTGELFF
j_gene: TRBJ2-2
d_gene: TRBD2
v_gene: TRBV15

CDR3aa: CASSERIWGDSTDTQYF
j_gene: TRBJ2-3
d_gene: NA
v_gene: TRBV9

CDR3aa: CASSEIHSYYSPLHF
j_gene: TRBJ1-6
d_gene: NA
v_gene: TRBV6-1

CDR3aa: CASSPQGAIRSPLHF
j_gene: TRBJ1-6
d_gene: TRBD1
v_gene: TRBV18

CDR3aa: CASSPGHNQPQHF
j_gene: TRBJ1-5
d_gene: NA
v_gene: TRBV9

CDR3aa: CASSLEGYNSPLHF
j_gene: TRBJ1-6
d_gene: NA
v_gene: TRBV7-9

CDR3aa: CASKGQGAEAFF
j_gene: TRBJ1-1
d_gene: NA
v_gene: TRBV6-5

CDR3aa: CASSYSLSQGQETQYF
j_gene: TRBJ2-5
d_gene: NA
v_gene: TRBV6-5

CDR3aa: CASSSGASRGNEKLFF
j_gene: TRBJ1-4
d_gene: NA
v_gene: TRBV10-2

CDR3aa: CASSSQGDTQYF
j_gene: TRBJ2-3
d_gene: NA
v_gene: TRBV19

CDR3aa: CATNHQVTDYGYTF
j_gene: TRBJ1-2
d_gene: NA
v_gene: TRBV10-3

CDR3aa: CASSVRQLSSEAFF
j_gene: TRBJ1-1
d_gene: NA
v_gene: TRBV7-8

CDR3aa: CASSRLTGNSNQPQHF
j_gene: TRBJ1-5
d_gene: NA
v_gene: TRBV5-6

CDR3aa: CSVGDGSGNTIYF
j_gene: TRBJ1-3
d_gene: NA
v_gene: TRBV29-1

CDR3aa: CASRSGWGTEAFF
j_gene: TRBJ1-1
d_gene: NA
v_gene: TRBV19

CDR3aa: CASSYYWGSNQPQHF
j_gene: TRBJ1-5
d_gene: NA
v_gene: TRBV6-5

CDR3aa: CASSFAGHYNSPLHF
j_gene: TRBJ1-6
d_gene: NA
v_gene: TRBV6-5

CDR3aa: CASSPAGGNTEAFF
j_gene: TRBJ1-1
d_gene: TRBD1
v_gene: TRBV18

CDR3aa: CASSKDGADGNTIYF
j_gene: TRBJ1-3
d_gene: NA
v_gene: TRBV9

CDR3aa: CASSQDLGFSVHGYTF
j_gene: TRBJ1-2
d_gene: NA
v_gene: TRBV4-3

CDR3aa: CASSGAISTDTQYF
j_gene: TRBJ2-3
d_gene: NA
v_gene: TRBV7-9

CDR3aa: CATFPFQGLDEKLFF
j_gene: TRBJ1-4
d_gene: NA
v_gene: TRBV21-1

CDR3aa: CASSGVPGSPLHF
j_gene: TRBJ1-6
d_gene: NA
v_gene: TRBV12-3/TRBV12-4

CDR3aa: CAWSVQGETQYF
j_gene: TRBJ2-5
d_gene: TRBD1
v_gene: TRBV30